This is a list of T cell receptor beta chains from one sample in a study of T cell responses to AZD1222 COVID-19 vaccine. Clones were read by immunoSEQ multiplex PCR, and TCRdb kept only the in-frame ones, dropping some. Found here are 120,000 to 150,000 clones, around 90% of them singletons; the top ten hold about 3%. The sequencing used peripheral blood, collected on day 0 of MenACWY control vaccination. The receptors come from an adult in good health. The CDR3 runs from the conserved cysteine through the conserved F or W. Fields, in order: clone size, V gene, J gene, D gene, CDR3 length, CDR3 DNA, CDR3 protein. D genes are given only for firm matches. Part of the rows lack a size; the others show once, few, many or a class for expanded clones.

.	TRBV29-1	TRBJ2-3	TRBD2	15	TGCAGCGCCCTTTTACTAGCGGGAGCCTTAGATACGCAGTATTTT	CSALLLAGALDTQYF
.	TRBV7-9	TRBJ1-2	TRBD1	13	TGTGCCAGCAGCCCTACAGGGGGCACTGGCTACACCTTC	CASSPTGGTGYTF
.	TRBV2	TRBJ2-1	.	15	TGTGCCAGCAGCGCCGGGCCCCTCCCGGGCAATGAGCAGTTCTTC	CASSAGPLPGNEQFF
.	TRBV20-1	TRBJ2-1	TRBD2	18	TGCAGTGCTAGTAATGCTCTAGCGGGAGGGCATTCCTACAATGAGCAGTTCTTC	CSASNALAGGHSYNEQFF
.	TRBV18	TRBJ1-3	TRBD1	18	TGTGCCAGCTCACCCCGAGTTGGGACAGGATTACTTGGAAACACCATATATTTT	CASSPRVGTGLLGNTIYF
once	TRBV27	TRBJ2-1	TRBD1	14	TGTGCCAGCAGCGACAGGGGTTCCTACAATGAGCAGTTCTTC	CASSDRGSYNEQFF
.	TRBV11-2	TRBJ2-3	TRBD2	18	TGTGCCACCCAGAGAGGGCGCGGGGCGGGGGGGCCCGAGGATACGCAGTATTTT	CATQRGRGAGGPEDTQYF
.	TRBV7-2	TRBJ2-7	.	12	TGTGCCAGCTCCCTCCCTAACTACGAGCAGTACTTC	CASSLPNYEQYF
few	TRBV27	TRBJ2-7	.	14	TGTGCCAGCAGTCTCGGTGCAGGGAGGTACGAGCAGTACTTC	CASSLGAGRYEQYF
.	TRBV28	TRBJ1-5	.	16	TGTGCCAGCAGTTCCAGGGACTGGTCTAGCAATCAGCCCCAGCATTTT	CASSSRDWSSNQPQHF
once	TRBV11-2	TRBJ1-2	.	13	TGTGCCAGCAGCTTTGGTGGGTTGTGGGGCTACACCTTC	CASSFGGLWGYTF
.	TRBV24-1	TRBJ2-1	.	10	TGTGCCGTCGGACGCAATGAGCAGTTCTTC	CAVGRNEQFF
.	TRBV20-1	TRBJ2-7	TRBD2	13	TGCAGTGCTAGTACCGGGGGGGTCTACGAGCAGTACTTC	CSASTGGVYEQYF
.	TRBV28	TRBJ1-1	.	13	TGTGCCAGCAGTCAACTGAATGGCCCTGAAGCTTTCTTT	CASSQLNGPEAFF
.	TRBV2	TRBJ2-7	.	14	TGTGCCAGCAGTGATTCGTGGAACTCCTACGAGCAGTACTTC	CASSDSWNSYEQYF
few	TRBV5-6	TRBJ2-7	.	16	TGTGCCAGCAGCTTGGTCGGTTACCGAGGGTCCTACGAGCAGTACTTC	CASSLVGYRGSYEQYF
few	TRBV29-1	TRBJ1-1	.	13	TGCAGCGCCCTGGGGAGGGACTACACTGAAGCTTTCTTT	CSALGRDYTEAFF
once	TRBV9	TRBJ2-1	TRBD1	15	TGTGCCAGCAGCGCAGGGGGGACAGGGGTCAATGAGCAGTTCTTC	CASSAGGTGVNEQFF